Detailed here is one T cell receptor beta chain. These data originate in a study of blood T cell repertoires in COVID-19. At the level of the study: COVID-19 samples, acute and convalescent, were from the United States, Italy and Spain. The analysed material was cDNA or gDNA that came from T cells, B-cell-depleted T cells, or PBMCs.

Per germline, CDR1 SGHVS and CDR2 FQNEAQ. This CDR3 comprises 13 residues. With 1 base clipped from V and 9 bases from J, the junction kept 3 bases outside the gene matches. In the authors' methods: Amplification of reference gene primers was used by the study to estimate nucleated cell counts. Repertoires were generated with immunoSEQ multiplex PCR, while TCRdb's copy carries only in-frame clones and drops some. V, J and clone size were drawn from that table, and D and trimming were deduced from the DNA. Here the sample spans about 50,000 clones, about 85% being singletons. The sequenced sample consisted of peripheral blood. The TCR comes from a human donor in a cohort sampled during active COVID-19. The chain joins TRBV7-8 to TRBJ2-1; 7 bases fit TRBD2. CDR3 residues: CASSLGLASEQFF. The CDR3 region has the DNA TGTGCCAGCAGCTTAGGACTAGCTAGTGAGCAGTTCTTC.